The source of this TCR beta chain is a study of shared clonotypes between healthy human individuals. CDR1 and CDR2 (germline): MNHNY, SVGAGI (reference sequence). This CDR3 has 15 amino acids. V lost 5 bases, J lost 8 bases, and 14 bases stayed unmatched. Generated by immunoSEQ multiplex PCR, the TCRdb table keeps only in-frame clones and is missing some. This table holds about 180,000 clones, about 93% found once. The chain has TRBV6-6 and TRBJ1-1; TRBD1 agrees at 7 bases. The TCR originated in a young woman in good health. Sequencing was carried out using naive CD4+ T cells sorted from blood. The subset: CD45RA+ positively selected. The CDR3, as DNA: TGTGCCAGCAGTCCCGGGACGGTGGCGGGACAGGAAGCTTTCTTT. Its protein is CASSPGTVAGQEAFF.